A selection of T cell receptor beta chains follows, all from one sample in a study of blood T cell repertoires in COVID-19. The protocol was immunoSEQ multiplex PCR, while the TCRdb copy is restricted to in-frame clones and leaves out a portion. The repertoire consists of some 140,000 clones, with over 75% occurring once and the leading ten covering around 0.63%. Sequenced: peripheral blood. The receptors come from a man aged 55 to 70 with COVID-19, enrolled during active disease. The CDR3 runs from the conserved cysteine through the conserved F or W. A D gene is named only where the DNA matches it firmly. Size values are once, few and many counts, or a class for expanded clones, and some rows have none.

D: .
size: many
J: TRBJ2-7
V: TRBV7-9
DNA: TGTGCCAGCAGCCGTTTGGGCGACAAGACCTACGAGCAGTACTTC
CDR3: CASSRLGDKTYEQYF

D: .
size: .
J: TRBJ1-4
V: TRBV4-3
DNA: TGCGCCAGCAGCCTGGCAGGGTGGGATGAAAAACTGTTTTTT
CDR3: CASSLAGWDEKLFF

D: .
size: .
J: TRBJ2-1
V: TRBV3-1/TRBV3-2
DNA: TGTGCCAGCAGCCCAACGGTGGACCACCAGAAGGGGCATGAGCAGTTCTTC
CDR3: CASSPTVDHQKGHEQFF

D: TRBD1
size: .
J: TRBJ1-1
V: TRBV5-1
DNA: TGCGCCAGTACTTGGCGGACAGGGAACACTGAAGCTTTCTTT
CDR3: CASTWRTGNTEAFF

D: .
size: many
J: TRBJ1-4
V: TRBV2
DNA: TGTGCCAGCAGTGGATTGGCAGCGAGTAATGAAAAACTGTTTTTT
CDR3: CASSGLAASNEKLFF

D: .
size: .
J: TRBJ1-4
V: TRBV25-1
DNA: TGTGCCAGCAGTGCTAGTAATGAAAAACTGTTTTTT
CDR3: CASSASNEKLFF

D: .
size: .
J: TRBJ1-6
V: TRBV9
DNA: TGTGCCAGCAGCGTAGAAGAGGGTTTGGGATCACCCCTCCACTTT
CDR3: CASSVEEGLGSPLHF

D: TRBD1
size: .
J: TRBJ2-1
V: TRBV29-1
DNA: TGCAGCGTCTCGGGACAGGAGAATGAGCAGTTCTTC
CDR3: CSVSGQENEQFF

D: .
size: .
J: TRBJ1-4
V: TRBV4-3
DNA: TGCGCCAGCAGCCAAGTCTTCGCGAGCGCCGTTGGAAAACTGTTTTTT
CDR3: CASSQVFASAVGKLFF

D: .
size: .
J: TRBJ2-1
V: TRBV5-1
DNA: TGCGCCAGCAGCTTCGAGGGTATCTCCTACAATGAGCAGTTCTTC
CDR3: CASSFEGISYNEQFF

D: .
size: .
J: TRBJ1-4
V: TRBV5-4
DNA: TGTGCCAGCAGCTTGGGGGCAGGCACACTCTACTCCGAAAAACTGTTTTTT
CDR3: CASSLGAGTLYSEKLFF

D: .
size: .
J: TRBJ1-5
V: TRBV19
DNA: TGTGCCAGTAGTACTCCGGGGTCGGGCAATCAGCCCCAGCATTTT
CDR3: CASSTPGSGNQPQHF

D: TRBD1
size: .
J: TRBJ2-5
V: TRBV7-2
DNA: TGTGCCAGCAGCTCCCAGGGGGCGGGAGAGACCCAGTACTTC
CDR3: CASSSQGAGETQYF

D: TRBD1
size: .
J: TRBJ2-3
V: TRBV4-3
DNA: TGCGCCAGCAGCCAACGGTGGACAGGGGCGGATACGCAGTATTTT
CDR3: CASSQRWTGADTQYF

D: TRBD2
size: few
J: TRBJ2-1
V: TRBV6-5
DNA: TGTGCCAGCAGTTCTAACCTAGCGGGAAACCTCAATGAGCAGTTCTTC
CDR3: CASSSNLAGNLNEQFF

D: TRBD2
size: .
J: TRBJ2-3
V: TRBV9
DNA: TGTGCCAGCAGCGTAGTGGTTAGCGGGGGGGGCACAGATACGCAGTATTTT
CDR3: CASSVVVSGGGTDTQYF

D: .
size: few
J: TRBJ2-7
V: TRBV10-3
DNA: TGTGCCATCAGTAAAACTACCTACGAGCAGTACTTC
CDR3: CAISKTTYEQYF

D: .
size: .
J: TRBJ1-2
V: TRBV19
DNA: TGTGCCAGTATTATGGGGAGGTCTAACTATGGCTACACCTTC
CDR3: CASIMGRSNYGYTF

D: .
size: .
J: TRBJ2-2
V: TRBV29-1
DNA: TGCAGCGTTGATGGACAGAACACCGGGGAGCTGTTTTTT
CDR3: CSVDGQNTGELFF

D: .
size: .
J: TRBJ1-5
V: TRBV19
DNA: TGTGCCAGTAAGGACACTGGACCGAACAATCAGCCCCAGCATTTT
CDR3: CASKDTGPNNQPQHF

D: .
size: .
J: TRBJ1-5
V: TRBV21-1
DNA: TGTGCCAGCAGCAATAGCCCGGGGCAGCCCCAGCATTTT
CDR3: CASSNSPGQPQHF

D: .
size: .
J: TRBJ1-6
V: TRBV6-2/TRBV6-3
DNA: TGTGCCAGCACCCCCCTGGGCGGGTTAAATTCACCCCTCCACTTT
CDR3: CASTPLGGLNSPLHF

D: .
size: .
J: TRBJ2-2
V: TRBV13
DNA: TGTGCCAGCAGCTCCGACGAGACAGAGAACACCGGGGAGCTGTTTTTT
CDR3: CASSSDETENTGELFF

D: TRBD2
size: .
J: TRBJ2-3
V: TRBV7-9
DNA: TGTGCCAGCAGCTCAGGTGCGGGAGGGGGGAGCACAGATACGCAGTATTTT
CDR3: CASSSGAGGGSTDTQYF

D: .
size: once
J: TRBJ2-5
V: TRBV6-5
DNA: TGTGCCAGCAGTTACTCATCAGGGGAGACCCAGTACTTC
CDR3: CASSYSSGETQYF

D: .
size: .
J: TRBJ2-7
V: TRBV19
DNA: TGTGCCAGTAGTATAGCCGGTTCATATAGTAAGTACTTC
CDR3: CASSIAGSYSKYF

D: TRBD2
size: .
J: TRBJ2-2
V: TRBV5-4
DNA: TGTGCCAGCAGCTTGGCTAGCGGGAGGCCAAACACCGGGGAGCTGTTTTTT
CDR3: CASSLASGRPNTGELFF

D: TRBD1
size: .
J: TRBJ1-6
V: TRBV4-2
DNA: TGTGCCAGCAGCCAAGGGCAGGGGGGACCTAATTCACCCCTCCACTTT
CDR3: CASSQGQGGPNSPLHF

D: TRBD1
size: .
J: TRBJ2-4
V: TRBV19
DNA: TGTGCCAGTAGAGGGGACAGGGTAAGGACCAAAAACATTCAGTACTTC
CDR3: CASRGDRVRTKNIQYF

D: TRBD1
size: .
J: TRBJ1-5
V: TRBV12-5
DNA: TGTGCTAGTGGTTTGGTCCCACAGGGGCGGGCCGGCAATCAGCCCCAGCATTTT
CDR3: CASGLVPQGRAGNQPQHF

D: .
size: .
J: TRBJ1-6
V: TRBV6-6
DNA: TGTGCCTCCACGACGGACACCTATAATTCACCCCTCCACTTT
CDR3: CASTTDTYNSPLHF

D: TRBD1
size: once
J: TRBJ2-7
V: TRBV7-8
DNA: TGTGCCAGCAGCTCCCGACAGGGTAACAACTACGAGCAGTACTTC
CDR3: CASSSRQGNNYEQYF

D: .
size: .
J: TRBJ1-2
V: TRBV9
DNA: TGTGCCAGCAGCCACCCCCCGCCGCGGGACTATGGCTACACCTTC
CDR3: CASSHPPPRDYGYTF

D: .
size: .
J: TRBJ1-5
V: TRBV6-5
DNA: TGTGCCAGCAGTTTTTACAGGGACCAGCATTTT
CDR3: CASSFYRDQHF

D: .
size: .
J: TRBJ2-5
V: TRBV29-1
DNA: TGCAGCGTTGAACCACCTGGAGGCCAAGAGACCCAGTACTTC
CDR3: CSVEPPGGQETQYF

D: .
size: .
J: TRBJ2-7
V: TRBV14
DNA: TGTGCCAGCAGCCAAGCCGAGTCCTCCTACGAGCAGTACTTC
CDR3: CASSQAESSYEQYF

D: .
size: .
J: TRBJ2-7
V: TRBV19
DNA: TGTGCCCCCCCGACAGGTTTCTACTCCTACGAGCAGTACTTC
CDR3: CAPPTGFYSYEQYF

D: .
size: .
J: TRBJ1-5
V: TRBV19
DNA: TGTGCCAGTACCCTAGCGGGGCCGGGAAATCAGCCCCAGCATTTT
CDR3: CASTLAGPGNQPQHF

D: TRBD1
size: few
J: TRBJ1-4
V: TRBV11-3
DNA: TGTGCCAGCAGCTTGGGGGGGACAGGCGCTAATGAAAAACTGTTTTTT
CDR3: CASSLGGTGANEKLFF

D: .
size: .
J: TRBJ1-1
V: TRBV24-1
DNA: TGTGCCACCAGTGATGGGGCGGGGACTGAAGCTTTCTTT
CDR3: CATSDGAGTEAFF